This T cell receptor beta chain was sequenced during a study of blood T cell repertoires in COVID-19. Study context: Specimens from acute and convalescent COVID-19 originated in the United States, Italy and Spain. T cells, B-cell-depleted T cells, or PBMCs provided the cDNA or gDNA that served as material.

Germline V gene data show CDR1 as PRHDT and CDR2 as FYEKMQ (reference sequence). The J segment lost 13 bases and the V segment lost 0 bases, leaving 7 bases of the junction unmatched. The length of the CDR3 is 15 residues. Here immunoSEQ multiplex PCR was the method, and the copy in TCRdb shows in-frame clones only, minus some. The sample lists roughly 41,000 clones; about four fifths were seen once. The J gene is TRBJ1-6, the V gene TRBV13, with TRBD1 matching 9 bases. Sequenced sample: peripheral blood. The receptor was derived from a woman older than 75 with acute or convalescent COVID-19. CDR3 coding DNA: TGTGCCAGCAGCTTAGGGGCGGGACAGGGCTCGCCCCTCCACTTT. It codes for CASSLGAGQGSPLHF.